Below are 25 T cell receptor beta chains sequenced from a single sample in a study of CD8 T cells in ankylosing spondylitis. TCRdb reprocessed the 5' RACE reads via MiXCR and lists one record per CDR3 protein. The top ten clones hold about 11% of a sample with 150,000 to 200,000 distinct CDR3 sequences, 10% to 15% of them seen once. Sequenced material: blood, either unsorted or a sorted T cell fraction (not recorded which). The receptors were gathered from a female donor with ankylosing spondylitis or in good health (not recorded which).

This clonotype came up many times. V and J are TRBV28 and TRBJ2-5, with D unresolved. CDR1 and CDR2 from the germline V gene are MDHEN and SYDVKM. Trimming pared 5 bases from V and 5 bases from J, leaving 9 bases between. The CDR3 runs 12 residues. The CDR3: CASSSVVETQYF. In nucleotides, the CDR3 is TGTGCCAGCAGTAGCGTAGTTGAGACCCAGTACTTC.

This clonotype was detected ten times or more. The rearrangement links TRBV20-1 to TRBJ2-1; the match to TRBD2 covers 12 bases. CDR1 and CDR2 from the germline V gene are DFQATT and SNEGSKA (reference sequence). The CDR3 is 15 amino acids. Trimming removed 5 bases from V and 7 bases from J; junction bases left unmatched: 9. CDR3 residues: CSAPQTSGRLNEQFF. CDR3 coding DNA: TGCAGTGCTCCACAAACTAGCGGGAGGTTGAATGAGCAGTTCTTC.

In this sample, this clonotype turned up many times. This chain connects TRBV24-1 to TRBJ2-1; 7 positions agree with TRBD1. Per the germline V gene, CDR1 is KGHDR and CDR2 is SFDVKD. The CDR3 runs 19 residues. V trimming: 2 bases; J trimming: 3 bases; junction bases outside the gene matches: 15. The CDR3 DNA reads TGTGCCACCAGTGATTACAGGGGTCAGGACGGGACCCACTACAATGAGCAGTTCTTC. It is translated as CATSDYRGQDGTHYNEQFF.

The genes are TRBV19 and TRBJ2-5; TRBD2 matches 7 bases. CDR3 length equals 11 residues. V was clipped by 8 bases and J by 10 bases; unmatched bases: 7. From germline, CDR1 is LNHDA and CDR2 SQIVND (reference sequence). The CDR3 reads CASARGRDQYF. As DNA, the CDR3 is TGTGCCAGTGCTCGGGGGAGGGACCAGTACTTC.

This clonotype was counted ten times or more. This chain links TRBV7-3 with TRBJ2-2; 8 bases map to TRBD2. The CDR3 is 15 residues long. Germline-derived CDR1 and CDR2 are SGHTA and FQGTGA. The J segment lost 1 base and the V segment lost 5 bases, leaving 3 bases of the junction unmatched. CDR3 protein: CASSRAGVNTGELFF. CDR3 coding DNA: TGTGCCAGCAGCAGAGCGGGGGTGAACACCGGGGAGCTGTTTTTT.

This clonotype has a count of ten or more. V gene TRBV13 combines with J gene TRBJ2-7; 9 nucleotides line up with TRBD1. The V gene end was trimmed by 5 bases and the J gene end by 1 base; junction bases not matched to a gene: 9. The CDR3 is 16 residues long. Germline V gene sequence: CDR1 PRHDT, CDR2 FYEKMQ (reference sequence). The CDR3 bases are TGTGCCAGCAGCCCGCGTAGGGACAGGGCGTCCTACGAGCAGTACTTC. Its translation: CASSPRRDRASYEQYF.

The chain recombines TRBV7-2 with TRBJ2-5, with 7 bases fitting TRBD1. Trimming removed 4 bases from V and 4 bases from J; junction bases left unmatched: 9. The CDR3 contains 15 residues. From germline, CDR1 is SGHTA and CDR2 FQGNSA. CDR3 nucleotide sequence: TGTGCCAGCAGCTCATCGACAGGGAGAATAGAGACCCAGTACTTC. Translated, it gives CASSSSTGRIETQYF.

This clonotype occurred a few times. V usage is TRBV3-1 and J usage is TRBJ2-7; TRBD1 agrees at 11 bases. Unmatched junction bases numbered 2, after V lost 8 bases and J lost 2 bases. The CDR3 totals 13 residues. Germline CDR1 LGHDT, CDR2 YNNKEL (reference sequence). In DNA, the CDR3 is TGTGCCAGCGGGACAGGGGGTCCCTACGAGCAGTACTTC. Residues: CASGTGGPYEQYF.

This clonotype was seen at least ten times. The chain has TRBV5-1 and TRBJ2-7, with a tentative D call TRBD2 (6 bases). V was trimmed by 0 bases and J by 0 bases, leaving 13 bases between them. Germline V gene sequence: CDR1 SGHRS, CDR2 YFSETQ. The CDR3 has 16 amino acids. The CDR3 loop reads CASSLDGSGSSYEQYF. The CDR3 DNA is TGCGCCAGCAGCTTGGATGGTAGCGGCAGCTCCTACGAGCAGTACTTC.

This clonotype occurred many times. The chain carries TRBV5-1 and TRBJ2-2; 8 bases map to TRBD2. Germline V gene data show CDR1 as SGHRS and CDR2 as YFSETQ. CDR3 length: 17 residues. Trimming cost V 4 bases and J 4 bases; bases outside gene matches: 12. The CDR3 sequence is CASSAHQREIRTGELFF. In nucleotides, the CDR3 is TGCGCCAGCAGCGCCCATCAGCGGGAGATTCGCACCGGGGAGCTGTTTTTT.

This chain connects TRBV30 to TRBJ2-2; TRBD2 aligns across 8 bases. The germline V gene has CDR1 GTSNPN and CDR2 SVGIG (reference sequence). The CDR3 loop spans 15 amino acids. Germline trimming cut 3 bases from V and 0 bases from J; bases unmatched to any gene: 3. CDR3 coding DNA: TGTGCCTGGAGATTAGCGGGGACGAACACCGGGGAGCTGTTTTTT. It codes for CAWRLAGTNTGELFF. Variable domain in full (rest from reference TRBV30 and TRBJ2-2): SQTIHQWPATLVQPVGSPLSLECTVEGTSNPNLYWYRQAAGRGLQLLFYSVGIGQISSEVPQNLSASRPQDRQFILSSKKLLLSDSGFYLCAWRLAGTNTGELFFGEGSRLTVL.

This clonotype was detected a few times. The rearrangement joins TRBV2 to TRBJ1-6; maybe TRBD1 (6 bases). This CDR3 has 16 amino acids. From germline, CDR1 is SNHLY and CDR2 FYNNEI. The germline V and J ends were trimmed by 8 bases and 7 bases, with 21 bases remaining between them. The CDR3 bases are TGTGCCAGCCGCAGAAGCCGGGGGGCATTGAATTCACCCCTCCACTTT. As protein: CASRRSRGALNSPLHF. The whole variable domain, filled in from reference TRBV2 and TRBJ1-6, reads EPEVTQTPSHQVTQMGQEVILRCVPISNHLYFYWYRQILGQKVEFLVSFYNNEISEKSEIFDDQFSVERPDGSNFTLKIRSTKLEDSAMYFCASRRSRGALNSPLHFGNGTRLTVT.

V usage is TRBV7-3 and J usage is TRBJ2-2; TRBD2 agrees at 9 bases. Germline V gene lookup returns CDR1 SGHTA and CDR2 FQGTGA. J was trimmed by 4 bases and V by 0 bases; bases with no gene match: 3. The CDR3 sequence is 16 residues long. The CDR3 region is CASSLTSGSVTGELFF. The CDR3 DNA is TGTGCCAGCAGCTTAACTAGCGGGAGTGTCACCGGGGAGCTGTTTTTT. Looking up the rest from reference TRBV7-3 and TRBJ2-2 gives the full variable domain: GAGVSQTPSNKVTEKGKYVELRCDPISGHTALYWYRQSLGQGPEFLIYFQGTGAADDSGLPNDRFFAVRPEGSVSTLKIQRTERGDSAVYLCASSLTSGSVTGELFFGEGSRLTVL.

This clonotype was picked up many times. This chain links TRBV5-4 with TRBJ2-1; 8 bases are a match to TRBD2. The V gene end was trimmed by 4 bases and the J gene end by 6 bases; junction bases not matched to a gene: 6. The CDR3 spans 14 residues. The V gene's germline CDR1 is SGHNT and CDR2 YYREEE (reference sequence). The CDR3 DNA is TGTGCCAGCAGCCCGAGGACTAGCCCCAATGAGCAGTTCTTC. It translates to CASSPRTSPNEQFF.

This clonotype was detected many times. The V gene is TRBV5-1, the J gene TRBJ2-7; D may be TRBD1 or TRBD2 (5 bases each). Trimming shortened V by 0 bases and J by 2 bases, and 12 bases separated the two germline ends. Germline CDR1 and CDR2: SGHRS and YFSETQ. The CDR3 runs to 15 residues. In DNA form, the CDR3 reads TGCGCCAGCAGCTTGGTGTCGGGACCAACCTACGAGCAGTACTTC. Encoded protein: CASSLVSGPTYEQYF.

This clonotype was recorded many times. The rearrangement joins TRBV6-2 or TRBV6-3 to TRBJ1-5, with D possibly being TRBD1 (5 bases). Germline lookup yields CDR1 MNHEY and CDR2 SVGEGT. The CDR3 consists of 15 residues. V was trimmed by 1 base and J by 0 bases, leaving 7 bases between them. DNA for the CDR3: TGTGCCAGCAGTTACTTTGGGGGTAGCAATCAGCCCCAGCATTTT. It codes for CASSYFGGSNQPQHF.

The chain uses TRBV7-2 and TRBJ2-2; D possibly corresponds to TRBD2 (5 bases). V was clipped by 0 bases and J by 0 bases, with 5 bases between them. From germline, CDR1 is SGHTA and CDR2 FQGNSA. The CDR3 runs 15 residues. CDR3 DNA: TGTGCCAGCAGCTTAGCGGACTCGAACACCGGGGAGCTGTTTTTT. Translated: CASSLADSNTGELFF.

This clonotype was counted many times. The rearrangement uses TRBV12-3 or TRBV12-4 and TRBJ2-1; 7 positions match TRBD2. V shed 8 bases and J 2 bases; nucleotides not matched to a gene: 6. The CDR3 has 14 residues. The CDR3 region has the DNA TGTGCCAGCGGCGCTAGCGGTACCTACAATGAGCAGTTCTTC. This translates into CASGASGTYNEQFF.

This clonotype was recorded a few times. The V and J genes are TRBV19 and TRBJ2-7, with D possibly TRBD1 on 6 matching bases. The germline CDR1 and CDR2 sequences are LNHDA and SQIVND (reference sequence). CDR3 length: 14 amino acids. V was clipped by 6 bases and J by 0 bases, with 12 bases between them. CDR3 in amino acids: CASSLGQLSYEQYF. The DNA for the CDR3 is TGTGCCAGTAGCCTTGGACAGCTCTCCTACGAGCAGTACTTC.

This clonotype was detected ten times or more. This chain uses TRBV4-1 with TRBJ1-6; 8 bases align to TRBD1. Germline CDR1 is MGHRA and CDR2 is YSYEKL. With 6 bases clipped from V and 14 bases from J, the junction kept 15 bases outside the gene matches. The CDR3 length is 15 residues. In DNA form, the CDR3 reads TGCGCCAGCAGGGGTGGGACAGGCCCCTTATCGACCCTCCACTTT. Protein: CASRGGTGPLSTLHF.

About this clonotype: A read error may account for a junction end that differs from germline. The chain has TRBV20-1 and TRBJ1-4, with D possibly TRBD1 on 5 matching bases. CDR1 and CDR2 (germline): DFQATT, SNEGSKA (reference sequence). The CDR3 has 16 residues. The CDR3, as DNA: TGCTGTGCTAGAGATCTGTCCGACAGAGGACGGGAGAAACTGTTTTTT. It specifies CCARDLSDRGREKLFF.

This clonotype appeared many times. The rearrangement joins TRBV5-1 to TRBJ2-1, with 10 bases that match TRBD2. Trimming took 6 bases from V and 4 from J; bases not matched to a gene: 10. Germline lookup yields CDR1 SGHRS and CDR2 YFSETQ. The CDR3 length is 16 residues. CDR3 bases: TGCGCCAGCAAGGCCTTCCTAGCGGGAGAGTACAATGAGCAGTTCTTC. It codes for CASKAFLAGEYNEQFF.

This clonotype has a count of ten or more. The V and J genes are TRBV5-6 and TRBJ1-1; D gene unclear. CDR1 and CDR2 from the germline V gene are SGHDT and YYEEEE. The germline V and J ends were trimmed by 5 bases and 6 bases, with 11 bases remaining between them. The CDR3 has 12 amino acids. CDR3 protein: CASSSLRSEAFF. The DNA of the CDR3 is TGTGCCAGCAGTTCTCTTAGGTCTGAAGCTTTCTTT.

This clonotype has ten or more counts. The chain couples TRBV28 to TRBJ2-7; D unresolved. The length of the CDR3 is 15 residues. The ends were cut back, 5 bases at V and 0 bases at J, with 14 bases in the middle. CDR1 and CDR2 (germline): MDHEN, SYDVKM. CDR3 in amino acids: CASSALGMSSYEQYF. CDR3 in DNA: TGTGCCAGCAGTGCCCTTGGGATGAGCTCCTACGAGCAGTACTTC. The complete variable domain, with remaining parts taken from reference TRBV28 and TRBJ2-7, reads DVKVTQSSRYLVKRTGEKVFLECVQDMDHENMFWYRQDPGLGLRLIYFSYDVKMKEKGDIPEGYSVSREKKERFSLILESASTNQTSMYLCASSALGMSSYEQYFGPGTRLTVT.

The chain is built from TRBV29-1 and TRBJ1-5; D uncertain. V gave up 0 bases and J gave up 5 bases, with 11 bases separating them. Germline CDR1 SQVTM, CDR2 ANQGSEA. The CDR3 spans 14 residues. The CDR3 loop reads CSVEDHRLHQPQHF. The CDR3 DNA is TGCAGCGTTGAAGATCATCGGTTACATCAGCCCCAGCATTTT.